This T cell receptor (beta chain) was captured by sequencing in a study of T cells after posttransplantation cyclophosphamide. Study-level results: TRB overlap between skin or GI tissue T cells and blood was limited. TRB clonality was highly associated with recipient CMV seropositivity and reactivation.

Libraries were prepared by immunoSEQ multiplex PCR; TCRdb keeps only in-frame clonotypes and omits some of them. The sample yields 14,000 or so clones, without any singletons. Busulfan-fludarabine conditioning, marrow transplant, and cyclophosphamide on days +3 and +4 were administered. The junction had 11 bases not matched to a gene; V was cut back by 10 bases and J by 0 bases. CDR1 is MDHEN and CDR2 is SYDVKM in the germline V gene. The CDR3 sequence is 16 residues long. This clone was observed a few times. What it binds is not known. Specimen: PBMCs, collected 950 to 1,200 days after allogeneic stem cell transplant with posttransplant cyclophosphamide. This TCR came from a female patient aged 40 to 55 who received an allogeneic stem cell transplant from a related donor, was CMV-positive, and had no GVHD. The T cells may partly be graft donor cells. The rearrangement uses TRBV28 and TRBJ1-5; 8 bases match TRBD1. CDR3 loop: CATGGQGLYSNQPQHF. The CDR3 DNA sequence: TGTGCCACTGGAGGACAGGGCCTATATAGCAATCAGCCCCAGCATTTT.